This T cell receptor beta chain stems from a study of identical twins. Overall study findings and caveats: Insertions ran lower in abundant cord blood beta clonotypes, though not in memory repertoires. Instead of following the same donors, the conclusions were based on cross-sectional statistical analysis.

This clonotype was recorded a few times. The antigen is not known. TCRdb fed the 5' RACE reads into MiXCR, producing one record per CDR3 protein. The top ten hold under 6% of the sample, which has hundreds of thousands of distinct CDR3 sequences, 7.5% seen once. CDR1 and CDR2 from the germline V gene are LGHNA and YNFKEQ. Trimming cost V 1 base and J 0 bases, with 13 bases left between them. The CDR3 spans 17 residues. The same data also contributed to another study, on yellow fever vaccine responses in identical twins.

The sequenced material came from CD8+ T cells sorted from blood. The sequence came from a young woman in good health. The J gene is TRBJ2-1, the V gene TRBV4-2, with unresolved D. The chain's CDR3 is CASSQGRPQSSYNEQFF. The CDR3 DNA is TGTGCCAGCAGCCAAGGTCGGCCGCAGAGCTCCTACAATGAGCAGTTCTTC.